This passage covers 14 T cell receptor beta chains from one sample sequenced in a study of regulatory T cells in long-lasting Graves disease. In building TCR beta libraries, iRepertoire HTBI primers were used together with Arm-PCR of CDR3 regions. MiXCR, applied by TCRdb to the multiplex PCR reads, yields one record per CDR3 protein. The data hold 530,000 or so distinct CDR3 sequences, with 15% to 20% observed a single time. Time point in this sample: newly diagnosed GD, antithyroid drugs for less than 3 months. From RNA extracted from PBMCs, the TCR library was made. These sequences were also reported in another study, on T cells in Graves' hyperthyroidism and ophthalmopathy.

Sample: peripheral blood mononuclear cells (PBMCs), taken at new diagnosis, from a patient treated with antithyroid drugs. These receptors were collected from a man between 18 and 35 years old with Graves disease.

V usage is TRBV11-1 and J usage is TRBJ1-5; 9 positions agree with TRBD1. Losses at the gene ends were 3 bases for V and 0 bases for J; bases not matched to a gene: 9. CDR1 and CDR2 (germline): SGHAT, FQDESV (reference sequence). The CDR3 totals 18 residues. CDR3 protein: CASSLGQGSWDSNQPQHF. The CDR3 DNA is TGTGCCAGCAGCTTGGGACAGGGCTCCTGGGATAGCAATCAGCCCCAGCATTTT.

The table lists this clonotype with many counts. The CDR3 nucleotides read TGTGCCAGCAGTTCCCACCTTGGAGCGGGAGGTAACCCCTACGAGCAGTACTTC. Residues: CASSSHLGAGGNPYEQYF. V and J are TRBV12-3 or TRBV12-4 and TRBJ2-7, with 9 bases matching TRBD2. With V trimmed by 4 bases and J by 2 bases, 15 bases remained unmatched. This CDR3 has 18 residues.

This clonotype occurred many times. V gene TRBV20-1 combines with J gene TRBJ2-7; tentatively, D is TRBD1 (5 bases). The CDR3 is 13 amino acids. The V end was cut by 6 bases, the J end by 0 bases, with 12 bases between. Germline V gene lookup returns CDR1 DFQATT and CDR2 SNEGSKA (reference sequence). The CDR3, as DNA: TGCAGTGCGACAGACGGCTCCTCCTACGAGCAGTACTTC. This encodes CSATDGSSYEQYF.

The chain links TRBV28 to TRBJ2-1, with 12 positions matching TRBD2. V shed 6 bases, J shed 6 bases, and the junction held 15 bases outside the gene matches. Looked up from germline, CDR1 is MDHEN and CDR2 is SYDVKM. The CDR3 has 18 residues. The CDR3 loop reads CASSRKALGTSGRNEQFF. The CDR3, as DNA: TGTGCCAGCAGCCGGAAAGCCCTGGGGACTAGCGGGCGCAATGAGCAGTTCTTC.

This clonotype occurred many times. The gene calls are TRBV2 and TRBJ1-2, with D perhaps TRBD1 (6 bases). Germline CDR1 reads SNHLY; CDR2 reads FYNNEI. The CDR3 spans 15 residues. Trimming removed 3 bases at V and 4 bases at J, with 15 bases between. The DNA for the CDR3 is TGTGCCAGCAGTGAGGGGTTGAGGGGGGGCTATGGCTACACCTTC. Its translation is CASSEGLRGGYGYTF.

This chain joins TRBV2 and TRBJ1-5; D unresolved. Per the germline V gene, CDR1 is SNHLY and CDR2 is FYNNEI. Trimming removed 8 bases from V and 4 bases from J, with 12 bases in between. The CDR3 extends over 13 amino acids. CDR3 region: CASQDRRNQPQHF. CDR3 nucleotides: TGTGCCAGCCAGGACCGGAGGAATCAGCCCCAGCATTTT. The variable domain in full, with the rest retrieved from reference TRBV2 and TRBJ1-5, is EPEVTQTPSHQVTQMGQEVILRCVPISNHLYFYWYRQILGQKVEFLVSFYNNEISEKSEIFDDQFSVERPDGSNFTLKIRSTKLEDSAMYFCASQDRRNQPQHFGDGTRLSIL.

There are many counts of this clonotype. J is TRBJ2-7 and V is TRBV29-1, with a tentative D call TRBD1 (6 bases). The ends were cut back, 0 bases at V and 2 bases at J, with 11 bases in the middle. Germline values: CDR1 SQVTM, CDR2 ANQGSEA. CDR3 length equals 14 residues. DNA of the CDR3: TGCAGCGTTGAAGATCCGCCAGGGGCCTACGAGCAGTACTTC. Its protein product is CSVEDPPGAYEQYF.

In its sample, this clonotype was seen a few times. The chain links TRBV2 to TRBJ2-1, with 9 nucleotides matching TRBD1. Germline CDR1 SNHLY, CDR2 FYNNEI. This CDR3 comprises 15 residues. The junction had 10 bases not matched to a gene; V was cut back by 8 bases and J by 5 bases. The CDR3 coding sequence is TGTGCCAGCCACCATGACAGGGGGGATGACAATGAGCAGTTCTTC. Translated: CASHHDRGDDNEQFF.

For this clonotype: At one boundary the junction diverges from the germline segment, which might be a read error. CDR3 nucleotides: TGCAGTGCTACCCGAGGATCCACTGAAGCCATCTTT. It specifies CSATRGSTEAIF. The chain couples TRBV20-1 to TRBJ1-1, with D uncertain. Germline CDR1 and CDR2: DFQATT and SNEGSKA (reference sequence). This CDR3 region has 12 residues.

This clonotype showed up just a few times. The chain couples TRBV5-1 to TRBJ2-3; possibly TRBD1 for D (6 bases). The CDR3 consists of 16 residues. V lost 7 bases and J lost 0, with 18 bases in between. The germline V gene has CDR1 SGHRS and CDR2 YFSETQ. CDR3 sequence (DNA): TGCGCCAGCTCTTTCGGACAGCTTGCTAGCACAGATACGCAGTATTTT. Encoded protein: CASSFGQLASTDTQYF.

The rearrangement uses TRBV2 and TRBJ2-1, with 13 bases identical to TRBD2. The germline gives CDR1 SNHLY, CDR2 FYNNEI. J was trimmed by 6 bases and V by 8 bases; bases with no gene match: 10. CDR3 length: 16 amino acids. In nucleotides, the CDR3 is TGTGCCAGCCCTGATGAGACTAGCGGGAGGATCAATGAGCAGTTCTTC. Its protein product is CASPDETSGRINEQFF.

This clonotype was picked up many times. The rearrangement uses TRBV6-1 and TRBJ1-1, with TRBD1 matching over 9 bases. This CDR3 is 14 amino acids long. With 5 bases clipped from V and 4 bases from J, the junction kept 5 bases outside the gene matches. CDR1 MNHNS and CDR2 SASEGT come from the germline V gene. CDR3 residues: CASSTGGWGTEAFF. In DNA form, the CDR3 reads TGTGCCAGCAGTACAGGGGGCTGGGGCACTGAAGCTTTCTTT.

The CDR3 nucleotides read TGTGCCAGCTCACCACCAGCAAGCACAGATACGCAGTATTTT. Protein: CASSPPASTDTQYF. The V call is TRBV18, the J call TRBJ2-3; D unresolved. This CDR3 is built from 14 residues. V lost 0 bases to trimming and J lost 0 bases, with 4 bases between them. CDR1 and CDR2 (germline): KGHSH, LQKENI.

The V and J genes are TRBV6-2 or TRBV6-3 and TRBJ1-4, with D perhaps matching TRBD1 (5 bases). This CDR3 has 18 residues. Germline V CDR1 and CDR2: MNHEY, SVGEGT. Between the trimmed V and J ends, which lost 5 bases and 5 bases, there was a span of 24 bases. CDR3 loop: CASSERRAIGGVNEKLFF. CDR3 nucleotide sequence: TGTGCCAGCAGTGAAAGGAGGGCCATTGGGGGGGTCAATGAAAAACTGTTTTTT.